This T cell receptor (beta chain) derives from a study of blood T cell repertoires in COVID-19. Looking at the study overall: Acute and convalescent COVID-19 specimens originated in the United States, Italy and Spain. Sources were T cells, B-cell-depleted T cells, or PBMCs; the material itself was cDNA or gDNA.

Generated by immunoSEQ multiplex PCR, the TCRdb table keeps only in-frame clones and is missing some. The sample lists more than 150,000 clones; over 70% were seen once. The CDR3 consists of 12 residues. The V gene end was trimmed by 2 bases and the J gene end by 9 bases; junction bases not matched to a gene: 3. CDR1 and CDR2 (germline): LGHDT, YNNKEL (reference sequence). The source material was peripheral blood. The receptor was derived from a man aged 60 to 75 with acute or convalescent COVID-19. The chain is built from TRBV3-1 (or the pseudogene TRBV3-2) and TRBJ2-7, with TRBD1 matching 8 bases. The CDR3 region is CASSQPGTGQYF. As DNA, the CDR3 is TGTGCCAGCAGCCAACCTGGGACAGGGCAGTACTTC.